This is a list of T cell receptor beta chains from one sample in a study of T-cell memory formation after mild COVID-19. TCRdb redid the calling of the 5' RACE reads with MiXCR, one entry per CDR3 protein. This sample has about 180,000 distinct CDR3 sequences, with around 20% found just once. Sequenced sample: PBMCs or a T cell subset sorted from them (not recorded which). These receptors all come from a man between 18 and 29 years old who had mild COVID-19 (a few samples of this study predate the infection). Cell type and time point are not known. Each CDR3 is given with its conserved first and last residue. A D gene is named only where the DNA matches it firmly. Rows may omit the clone size; those that give it use once, few, many or a size class.

abundance	d_gene	v_gene	j_gene	CDR3aa	CDR3nt
NA	TRBD1	TRBV11-2	TRBJ2-5	CASSPLRGRETQYF	TGTGCCAGCAGCCCATTGAGGGGGCGGGAGACCCAGTACTTC
many	TRBD2	TRBV9	TRBJ2-1	CASSLTSGDYNEQFF	TGTGCCAGCAGCCTGACTAGCGGTGATTACAATGAGCAGTTCTTC
few	NA	TRBV10-1	TRBJ2-7	CASSEGPGGGQYF	TGCGCCAGCAGTGAAGGGCCAGGGGGAGGGCAGTACTTC
NA	TRBD2	TRBV4-2	TRBJ2-5	CASSQGWSSGGQETQYF	TGTGCCAGCAGCCAAGGGTGGTCTAGCGGGGGCCAAGAGACCCAGTACTTC
NA	TRBD2	TRBV5-1	TRBJ2-2	CASSHGLAYTGELFF	TGCGCCAGCAGCCATGGACTAGCTTACACCGGGGAGCTGTTTTTT
NA	TRBD1	TRBV7-2	TRBJ1-1	CASSSQTGYTEAFF	TGTGCCAGCAGCTCGCAGACAGGGTACACTGAAGCTTTCTTT
NA	NA	TRBV12-3/TRBV12-4	TRBJ1-6	CASSLLRGNSPLHF	TGTGCCAGCAGTCTATTACGGGGCAATTCACCCCTCCACTTT
few	NA	TRBV29-1	TRBJ2-7	CSVDKAGEQYF	TGCAGCGTGGACAAAGCGGGCGAGCAGTACTTC
NA	NA	TRBV2	TRBJ2-5	CASSVFGGQETQYF	TGTGCCAGCAGTGTTTTCGGGGGGCAGGAGACCCAGTACTTC
NA	NA	TRBV7-9	TRBJ1-1	CASSFLGGNTEAFF	TGTGCCAGCAGCTTTTTAGGAGGGAACACTGAAGCTTTCTTT
few	NA	TRBV4-1	TRBJ1-5	CASSQGRGVLNQPQHF	TGCGCCAGCAGCCAAGGTAGGGGGGTTCTCAATCAGCCCCAGCATTTT
many	TRBD1	TRBV20-1	TRBJ1-5	CSAGTGGHQPQHF	TGCAGTGCTGGGACAGGGGGCCATCAGCCCCAGCATTTT